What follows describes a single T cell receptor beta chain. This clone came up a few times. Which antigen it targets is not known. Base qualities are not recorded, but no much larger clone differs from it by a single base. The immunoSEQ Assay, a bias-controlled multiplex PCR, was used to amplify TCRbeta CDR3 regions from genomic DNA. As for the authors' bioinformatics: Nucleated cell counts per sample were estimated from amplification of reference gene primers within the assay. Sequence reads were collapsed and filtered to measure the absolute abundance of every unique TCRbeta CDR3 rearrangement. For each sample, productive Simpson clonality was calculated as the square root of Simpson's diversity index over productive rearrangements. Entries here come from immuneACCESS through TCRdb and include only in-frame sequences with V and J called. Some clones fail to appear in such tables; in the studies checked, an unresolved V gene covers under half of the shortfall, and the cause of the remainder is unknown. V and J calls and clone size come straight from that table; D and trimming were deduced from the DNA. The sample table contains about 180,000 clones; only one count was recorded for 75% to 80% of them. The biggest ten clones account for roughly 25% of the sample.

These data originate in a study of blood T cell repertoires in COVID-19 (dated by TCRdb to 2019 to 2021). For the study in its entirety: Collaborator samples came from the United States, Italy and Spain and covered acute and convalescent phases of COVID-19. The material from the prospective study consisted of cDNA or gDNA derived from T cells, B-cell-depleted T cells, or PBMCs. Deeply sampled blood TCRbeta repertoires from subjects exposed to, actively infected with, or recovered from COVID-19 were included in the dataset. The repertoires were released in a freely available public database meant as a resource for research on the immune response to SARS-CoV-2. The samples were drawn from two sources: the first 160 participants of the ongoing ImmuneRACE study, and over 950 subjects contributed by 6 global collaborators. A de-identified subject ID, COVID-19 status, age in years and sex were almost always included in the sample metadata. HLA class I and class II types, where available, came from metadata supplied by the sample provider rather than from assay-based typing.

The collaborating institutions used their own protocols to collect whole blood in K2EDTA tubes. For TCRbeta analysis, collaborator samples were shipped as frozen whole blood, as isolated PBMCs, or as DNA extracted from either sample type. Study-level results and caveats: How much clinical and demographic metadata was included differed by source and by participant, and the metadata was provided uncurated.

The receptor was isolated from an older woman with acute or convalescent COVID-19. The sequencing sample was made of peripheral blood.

The nucleotide sequence is TGTGCCAGCAGTTCCCGCGAGCAGGCGACCACAGATACGCAGTATTTT. It codes for CASSSREQATTDTQYF. The chain uses TRBV28 and TRBJ2-3; there is no confident call for the D gene. The germline V gene provides CDR1 MDHEN and CDR2 SYDVKM. The CDR3 numbers 16 residues from cysteine through phenylalanine. Solely the CDR3 DNA is kept, with 48 bases framed from the first base. V drops 4 bases and J drops 2 bases, leaving 16 bases in between.